These 8 T cell receptor beta chains came from one sample sequenced in a study of vaccination and CD4 T cells after COVID-19. Sequence data for DNA of cultured CD4+ T cells were generated by the Oncomine TCR Beta short-read assay. TCRdb recomputed calls from the PCR reads with MiXCR, one row per CDR3 protein. The table shows 19,000 or so distinct CDR3 sequences, with 50% to 65% occurring only once. These receptors lack a known antigen. Described treatment: roughly 10-day PBMC culture with coronavirus spike peptide pools or control peptides (ViraFEST assay). The specimen sequenced was CD4+ T cells from blood, cultured in vitro. These receptors came from a human donor who had recovered from COVID-19.

V usage is TRBV20-1 and J usage is TRBJ2-3; D is uncertain. Germline lookup yields CDR1 DFQATT and CDR2 SNEGSKA (reference sequence). V lost 1 base and J 4 bases, leaving 12 bases between the germline ends. The CDR3 covers 14 residues. CDR3 DNA sequence: TGCAGTGCTAGAGGTGACTTAAGCGCAGATACGCAGTATTTT. This codes for CSARGDLSADTQYF.

The chain recombines TRBV2 with TRBJ2-3; possibly TRBD1 or TRBD2 for D (6 bases each). CDR1 SNHLY and CDR2 FYNNEI come from the germline V gene. The CDR3 consists of 16 residues. V gave up 2 bases and J gave up 4 bases, with 16 bases separating them. This CDR3 is CASSELGGGIADTQYF. The CDR3, as DNA: TGTGCCAGCAGTGAATTGGGGGGCGGAATTGCAGATACGCAGTATTTT.

This clonotype was picked up a small number of times. J is TRBJ1-2 and V is TRBV30; the D gene is possibly TRBD1 (5 bases). CDR1 and CDR2 (germline): GTSNPN, SVGIG (reference sequence). With 5 bases removed from V and 4 bases from J, the gap between germline ends came to 14 bases. The CDR3 extends over 13 amino acids. The CDR3 region is CAWAEGFSYGYTF. In nucleotides, the CDR3 is TGTGCCTGGGCCGAGGGGTTTTCCTATGGCTACACCTTC.

This chain joins TRBV30 and TRBJ1-5, with 10 bases fitting TRBD1. CDR1 and CDR2 (germline): GTSNPN, SVGIG (reference sequence). Losses at the gene ends were 0 bases for V and 7 bases for J; bases not matched to a gene: 3. The CDR3 contains 14 residues. The CDR3 coding sequence is TGTGCCTGGAGTGTCGGACAGGGGGTACAGCCCCAGCATTTT. Translated: CAWSVGQGVQPQHF.

The rearrangement links TRBV30 to TRBJ2-3; 7 nucleotides agree with TRBD2. The J segment lost 1 base and the V segment lost 1 base, leaving 2 bases of the junction unmatched. The CDR3 runs 14 residues. The germline V gene has CDR1 GTSNPN and CDR2 SVGIG (reference sequence). CDR3 DNA: TGTGCCTGGAGTGCGACTAGCCGCACAGATACGCAGTATTTT. Translation gives CAWSATSRTDTQYF.

The rearrangement uses TRBV20-1 and TRBJ1-3; D is uncertain. Germline V CDR1 and CDR2: DFQATT, SNEGSKA (reference sequence). V shed 6 bases and J shed 0 bases, with 12 bases lying between them. This CDR3 is 14 amino acids long. DNA for the CDR3: TGCAGTGCGAAAAAAGTAGTCTCTGGAAACACCATATATTTT. As protein: CSAKKVVSGNTIYF.

Only a few counts were recorded for this clonotype. This chain joins TRBV2 and TRBJ1-2; 7 positions match TRBD1. The CDR3 totals 11 residues. V dropped 6 bases and J dropped 8; count of bases not matched to a gene: 3. Germline loops: CDR1 SNHLY, CDR2 FYNNEI. CDR3 in amino acids: CASRTGSGYTF. Here the CDR3 DNA reads TGTGCCAGCAGGACAGGGAGCGGCTACACCTTC.

This sequence joins TRBV20-1 and TRBJ2-3; D remains unclear. Trimming removed 0 bases from V and 2 bases from J, with 9 bases in between. Germline loops: CDR1 DFQATT, CDR2 SNEGSKA (reference sequence). The CDR3 has 14 residues. CDR3: CSAREGRNTDTQYF. Written as DNA, the CDR3 is TGCAGTGCTAGAGAGGGCAGGAACACAGATACGCAGTATTTT.